The T cell receptor (beta chain) under discussion was sequenced for a study of shared clonotypes between healthy human individuals. By sample share, this clone is medium-sized. Here immunoSEQ multiplex PCR was the method, and the copy in TCRdb shows in-frame clones only, minus some. Among 190,000 or so clones listed, about 66% were seen once. The sequenced sample consisted of memory CD4+ T cells sorted from blood. The subset: CD45RA-negative fraction. The sequence derives from a man aged 30-40 years in good health.

This CDR3 reads CASSLRGGAVETQYF. The DNA of the CDR3 is TGTGCCAGCAGCTTAAGGGGGGGAGCTGTAGAGACCCAGTACTTC. The chain combines TRBV7-2 with TRBJ2-5, with D possibly TRBD2 on 7 matching bases. The CDR3 runs 15 residues. The germline V gene encodes CDR1 SGHTA and CDR2 FQGNSA. The germline V and J ends were trimmed by 2 bases and 4 bases, with 14 bases remaining between them. Based on the CDR3 plus reference TRBV7-2 and TRBJ2-5, the full variable domain is GAGVSQSPSNKVTEKGKDVELRCDPISGHTALYWYRQSLGQGLEFLIYFQGNSAPDKSGLPSDRFSAERTGGSVSTLTIQRTQQEDSAVYLCASSLRGGAVETQYFGPGTRLLVL.